This T cell receptor (beta chain) stems from a study of vaccination effects on CD4 cells after COVID-19. Whole-study context: Post-vaccine specimens arrived a median 72 days past the second dose.

On this clone: Antigen unknown.

In germline, CDR1 is DFQATT, CDR2 SNEGSKA (reference sequence). The CDR3 is 11 amino acids. TCRdb's table, derived via immunoSEQ multiplex PCR, lists solely in-frame clones and lacks some. This sample carries about 61,000 clones, roughly 72% of them seen once, and the ten largest clones take roughly 1.2%. Expansion with viral peptide pools was applied to antigen-specific CD4+ T cells by the ViraFEST assay prior to sequencing. Scientists isolated CD4+ T cells after a roughly ten-day culture period ended. Participants got two doses of BNT162b2 or mRNA-1273 vaccine. Nucleocapsid antibody tests were negative, and the vaccine recipients had no prior SARS-CoV-2 infection. Study-wide points: The authors studied few convalescent patients and collected no early post-infection timepoints. Cross-reaction with common cold coronaviruses was seen in only 1 of 255 vaccine-induced clones from healthy vaccinees.

The sequence was collected from a human donor who received a COVID-19 vaccine. This rearrangement joins TRBV20-1 to TRBJ1-2; weak D call: TRBD1 (6 bases). This specimen consisted of CD4+ T cells from PBMCs cultured with HCoV-229E spike peptides, obtained after COVID-19 vaccination. The CDR3 DNA is TGCAGAGTAAACAGGGACGGGGGCTACACCTTC. Encoded protein: CRVNRDGGYTF.